This T cell receptor (beta chain) was identified in a study of T cell responses to AZD1222 COVID-19 vaccine. The CDR3 runs 13 residues. Germline assignment: CDR1 KGHSH and CDR2 LQKENI. V lost 2 bases and J 0 bases, leaving 2 bases between the germline ends. Worth noting for this clone: This sample includes further DNA sequences coding for the same CDR3.

The data were produced by immunoSEQ multiplex PCR, yet TCRdb's version contains in-frame clones alone and is incomplete. The repertoire holds 150,000 to 250,000 clones, with about 94% as singletons. The rearrangement links TRBV18 to TRBJ1-5, with no clear D. This material consisted of peripheral blood, taken 28 days after the second AZD1222 dose. This clonotype was obtained from an adult who received the AZD1222 COVID-19 vaccine. The CDR3 protein is CASSPGSNQPQHF. The CDR3 coding sequence is TGTGCCAGCTCACCAGGTAGCAATCAGCCCCAGCATTTT.